The 30 T cell receptor beta chains given below trace back to one sample, sequenced in a study of T cell responses to AZD1222 COVID-19 vaccine. Assay: immunoSEQ multiplex PCR; the TCRdb copy retains only in-frame clones and omits some. Of 95,000 to 150,000 clones detected, roughly nine tenths appear once; the ten largest clones hold 2.5% to 4%. The source was peripheral blood, collected on day 0 of AZD1222 vaccination. The receptors were gathered from an adult in good health.

In nucleotides, the CDR3 is TGCGCCAGCAGCTTGGGCCGAACCCTAGATACGCAGTATTTT. Residues: CASSLGRTLDTQYF. This chain connects TRBV5-1 to TRBJ2-3; no firm D call. Looked up from germline, CDR1 is SGHRS and CDR2 is YFSETQ. The CDR3 is made up of 14 amino acids. V lost 0 bases, J lost 5 bases, and 10 bases lay in between.

The gene calls are TRBV12-3 or TRBV12-4 and TRBJ1-5; D not certain. V was pared by 3 bases and J by 6 bases, with 9 bases between. The CDR3 sequence is 13 residues long. Here the CDR3 DNA reads TGTGCCAGCAGTTTCTTTGGCGGTCAGCCCCAGCATTTT. Residues: CASSFFGGQPQHF.

The chain has TRBV18 and TRBJ1-4, with TRBD1 matching 7 bases. The CDR3 loop spans 15 amino acids. The germline V gene has CDR1 KGHSH and CDR2 LQKENI. J was trimmed by 7 bases and V by 3 bases; bases with no gene match: 8. CDR3 DNA: TGTGCCAGCTCACCCGCGACAGGGCTAGGTGAAAAACTGTTTTTT. Translated, it gives CASSPATGLGEKLFF.

The V call is TRBV6-5, the J call TRBJ1-4; unclear D gene. The CDR3 is 16 residues long. CDR1 MNHEY and CDR2 SVGAGI come from the germline V gene. V dropped 0 bases and J dropped 4 bases, with 12 bases sitting between them. Written as DNA, the CDR3 is TGTGCCAGCAGTTACTCGGAATCAGCCTATAATGAAAAACTGTTTTTT. This translates into CASSYSESAYNEKLFF.

J is TRBJ2-3 and V is TRBV7-9; no definite D call. The CDR3 contains 11 residues. The germline gives CDR1 SEHNR, CDR2 FQNEAQ (reference sequence). V lost 4 bases and J lost 6, with 5 bases in between. The CDR3 sequence is CASSSVDTQYF. The CDR3 DNA reads as TGTGCCAGCAGCTCCGTCGATACGCAGTATTTT.

CDR3 in amino acids: CASSPKRTEIMNTEAFF. CDR3 in DNA: TGTGCCAGCAGCCCTAAGCGCACAGAAATCATGAACACTGAAGCTTTCTTT. The chain employs TRBV7-9 and TRBJ1-1; D unclear. This CDR3 is 17 amino acids long. V was shortened by 5 bases and J by 0 bases, with 19 bases between the two germline ends. Germline V gene data show CDR1 as SEHNR and CDR2 as FQNEAQ (reference sequence).

This chain joins TRBV3-1 (or the pseudogene TRBV3-2) and TRBJ2-3; D gene uncertain. The CDR3 is 12 amino acids. Trimming cost V 6 bases and J 2 bases, with 6 bases left between them. Germline CDR1 LGHDT, CDR2 YNNKEL (reference sequence). Written as DNA, the CDR3 is TGTGCCAGCAGACTTAACACAGATACGCAGTATTTT. It is translated as CASRLNTDTQYF.

This sequence joins TRBV7-2 and TRBJ1-6, with 7 positions matching TRBD1. The CDR3 is 15 residues long. From germline, CDR1 is SGHTA and CDR2 FQGNSA. V lost 2 bases, J lost 7 bases, and 5 bases stayed unmatched. The DNA for the CDR3 is TGTGCCAGCAGCTTATCTGGGACAGAAAATTCACCCCTCCACTTT. It translates to CASSLSGTENSPLHF.

The chain carries TRBV4-3 and TRBJ2-1; D gene unclear. From germline, CDR1 is LGHNA and CDR2 YSLEER. V lost 0 bases to trimming and J lost 4 bases, with 7 bases between them. This CDR3 has 14 residues. The CDR3 loop reads CASSQDSRYNEQFF. CDR3 nucleotide sequence: TGCGCCAGCAGCCAAGACAGCAGATACAATGAGCAGTTCTTC.

The chain employs TRBV10-3 and TRBJ1-1, with 7 bases fitting TRBD1. V lost 0 bases to trimming and J lost 10 bases; unmatched junction nucleotides: 5. Germline V gene data show CDR1 as ENHRY and CDR2 as SYGVKD. The CDR3 loop spans 13 amino acids. The CDR3 DNA follows: TGTGCCATCAGTGAGTCGACAGGGCCAGTAGCTTTCTTT. Translation: CAISESTGPVAFF.

The chain links TRBV18 to TRBJ2-1, with a weak D call TRBD1 (7 bases). The CDR3 is 16 amino acids. The V gene's germline CDR1 is KGHSH and CDR2 LQKENI. V lost 2 bases and J lost 6, with 17 bases in between. CDR3 nucleotides: TGTGCCAGCTCACCAGTAGGAGGGGGCGCAGGCAATGAGCAGTTCTTC. Protein product: CASSPVGGGAGNEQFF. The full variable domain, rest sourced from reference TRBV18 and TRBJ2-1, is NAGVMQNPRHLVRRRGQEARLRCSPMKGHSHVYWYRQLPEEGLKFMVYLQKENIIDESGMPKERFSAEFPKEGPSILRIQQVVRGDSAAYFCASSPVGGGAGNEQFFGPGTRLTVL.

The chain employs TRBV7-9 and TRBJ2-3, with D possibly matching TRBD2 (6 bases). Looked up from germline, CDR1 is SEHNR and CDR2 is FQNEAQ (reference sequence). Trimming stripped 5 bases from V and 2 bases from J, with 14 bases between. The CDR3 extends over 15 amino acids. Here the CDR3 reads CASSPTRDFTDTQYF. The CDR3 bases are TGTGCCAGCAGCCCTACCCGGGACTTCACAGATACGCAGTATTTT.

The rearrangement joins TRBV28 to TRBJ1-2; 7 bases match TRBD1. From germline, CDR1 is MDHEN and CDR2 SYDVKM. The CDR3 has 14 residues. Trimming cost V 6 bases and J 3 bases; bases outside gene matches: 7. As DNA, the CDR3 is TGTGCCAGCAGGCCGACAGGGAAAGACTATGGCTACACCTTC. It encodes CASRPTGKDYGYTF.

The genes are TRBV30 and TRBJ2-2, with TRBD1 matching over 8 bases. CDR3 length equals 16 residues. CDR1 GTSNPN and CDR2 SVGIG come from the germline V gene (reference sequence). The ends lost 8 bases at V and 3 bases at J; junction bases unmatched: 14. The CDR3: CALPNTWTGYTGELFF. The CDR3, as DNA: TGTGCCCTACCGAACACCTGGACAGGGTACACCGGGGAGCTGTTTTTT.

This clone appeared once. The rearrangement links TRBV11-1 to TRBJ2-3, with D perhaps matching TRBD1 (6 bases). The germline V gene has CDR1 SGHAT and CDR2 FQDESV (reference sequence). V lost 5 bases and J 1 base, leaving 10 bases between the germline ends. CDR3 length: 14 amino acids. The CDR3 sequence is CASSPRTGTDTQYF. CDR3 nucleotides: TGTGCCAGCAGCCCCCGGACAGGCACAGATACGCAGTATTTT.

This clone has a single count. J is TRBJ1-1 and V is TRBV6-7, with 7 bases lining up with TRBD1. TRBV6-7 is sorted into the ORF group, with uncertain function. The trim removed 5 bases at V and 6 bases at J, leaving 18 bases unmatched. This CDR3 comprises 17 residues. CDR3 loop: CASSTRQGGPPSSEAFF. CDR3 nucleotide sequence: TGTGCCAGCAGTACGCGACAGGGCGGTCCCCCGTCGTCTGAAGCTTTCTTT.

The rearrangement links TRBV4-2 to TRBJ2-3, with 9 positions matching TRBD2. CDR1 and CDR2 from the germline V gene are LGHNA and YNFKEQ. V shed 1 base, J shed 1 base, and the junction held 12 bases outside the gene matches. This CDR3 is built from 19 residues. For the CDR3, the DNA is TGTGCCAGCAGCCAAGTCTGGGTAGCGGGAGAGGAGGGCACAGATACGCAGTATTTT. Amino acids: CASSQVWVAGEEGTDTQYF.

The gene calls are TRBV7-8 and TRBJ2-1; the match to TRBD2 covers 11 bases. Germline V gene data show CDR1 as SGHVS and CDR2 as FQNEAQ. V shed 7 bases, J shed 2 bases, and the junction held 7 bases outside the gene matches. The CDR3 is made up of 16 amino acids. The CDR3 sequence: CASKTSGGLTYNEQFF. In DNA form, the CDR3 reads TGTGCCAGCAAAACTAGCGGGGGTCTAACCTACAATGAGCAGTTCTTC.

The chain recombines TRBV20-1 with TRBJ1-1; D is uncertain. V lost 0 bases to trimming and J lost 8 bases, with 7 bases between them. Per germline, CDR1 DFQATT and CDR2 SNEGSKA (reference sequence). The CDR3 loop spans 11 amino acids. DNA of the CDR3: TGCAGTGCTAGAGACCCGCCAGAAGCTTTCTTT. This sequence encodes CSARDPPEAFF.

The CDR3 here is CASSFGTGLPLHF. For the CDR3, the DNA is TGTGCCAGCAGTTTCGGGACAGGGCTTCCCCTCCACTTT. J is TRBJ1-6 and V is TRBV6-5; 9 bases fit TRBD1. V trimming: 4 bases; J trimming: 13 bases; junction bases outside the gene matches: 5. The CDR3 extends over 13 amino acids. Germline V gene data show CDR1 as MNHEY and CDR2 as SVGAGI.

The chain is built from TRBV6-6 and TRBJ2-3; tentatively, D is TRBD2 (5 bases). The V and J ends lost 4 bases and 0 bases respectively, with 14 bases between them. The CDR3 is 16 amino acids. Germline V gene sequence: CDR1 MNHNY, CDR2 SVGAGI (reference sequence). CDR3 sequence: CASSSPERVSTDTQYF. Written as DNA, the CDR3 is TGTGCCAGCAGTTCCCCCGAGAGGGTTAGCACAGATACGCAGTATTTT.

This clone is a singleton in its sample. The chain is built from TRBV28 and TRBJ1-2; 7 positions agree with TRBD1. From germline, CDR1 is MDHEN and CDR2 SYDVKM. This CDR3 contains 15 residues. Germline trimming cut 3 bases from V and 2 bases from J; bases unmatched to any gene: 6. The chain's CDR3 is CASSLAQQGNYGYTF. In DNA, the CDR3 is TGTGCCAGCAGTTTGGCCCAACAGGGGAACTATGGCTACACCTTC.

The chain couples TRBV6-2 or TRBV6-3 to TRBJ2-2, with no clear D. V dropped 9 bases and J dropped 1 base, with 6 bases sitting between them. Germline values: CDR1 MNHEY, CDR2 SVGEGT. The CDR3 covers 12 residues. In nucleotides, the CDR3 is TGTGCCAGTAGCCAGAACACCGGGGAGCTGTTTTTT. Its translation is CASSQNTGELFF.

This sequence joins TRBV4-3 and TRBJ2-3, with D unresolved. V was pared by 1 base and J by 2 bases, with 4 bases between. The CDR3 is 13 residues long. Per the germline V gene, CDR1 is LGHNA and CDR2 is YSLEER. Here the CDR3 reads CASSQAITDTQYF. Written as DNA, the CDR3 is TGCGCCAGCAGCCAAGCTATCACAGATACGCAGTATTTT.

The chain uses TRBV29-1 and TRBJ2-1, with D perhaps being TRBD1 or TRBD2 (5 bases each). V lost 0 bases and J 8 bases, leaving 14 bases between the germline ends. The CDR3 sequence is 14 residues long. The germline V gene encodes CDR1 SQVTM and CDR2 ANQGSEA. The CDR3 region is CSVEDQLQGDEQFF. CDR3 nucleotide sequence: TGCAGCGTTGAAGATCAATTGCAGGGAGATGAGCAGTTCTTC.

The chain couples TRBV9 to TRBJ2-7, with 7 bases that match TRBD2. Trimming cost V 1 base and J 6 bases; bases outside gene matches: 4. Germline lookup yields CDR1 SGDLS and CDR2 YYNGEE. This CDR3 is 13 amino acids long. CDR3 residues: CASSVSSGLEQYF. The DNA of the CDR3 is TGTGCCAGCAGCGTATCTAGCGGTCTCGAGCAGTACTTC.

This chain connects TRBV6-5 to TRBJ1-2; D uncertain. Germline lookup yields CDR1 MNHEY and CDR2 SVGAGI. The CDR3 contains 14 residues. V lost 5 bases and J lost 3, with 13 bases in between. The CDR3 DNA sequence: TGTGCCAGCAGTACCCCGAGGGCCGACTATGGCTACACCTTC. This codes for CASSTPRADYGYTF.

The chain uses TRBV19 and TRBJ2-3; tentative D call: TRBD2 (5 bases). In germline, CDR1 is LNHDA, CDR2 SQIVND (reference sequence). Trimming stripped 3 bases from V and 7 bases from J, with 11 bases between. The CDR3 loop spans 13 amino acids. The CDR3 bases are TGTGCCAGTAGTATGGCTCGGGGTAATACGCAGTATTTT. Amino acid sequence: CASSMARGNTQYF.

This chain joins TRBV6-5 and TRBJ1-2; D not certain. The CDR3 covers 13 residues. Trimming shortened V by 7 bases and J by 2 bases, and 11 bases separated the two germline ends. Germline CDR1 MNHEY, CDR2 SVGAGI. The CDR3 loop is CASKVAANYGYTF. The CDR3 DNA reads as TGTGCCAGCAAGGTGGCAGCGAACTATGGCTACACCTTC.

The CDR3 loop is CASNAAGGITGELFF. The CDR3 bases are TGTGCCAGCAATGCAGCGGGAGGGATCACCGGGGAGCTGTTTTTT. The rearrangement uses TRBV7-6 and TRBJ2-2; 10 bases map to TRBD2. The CDR3 is 15 amino acids. Trimming took 7 bases from V and 4 from J; bases not matched to a gene: 6. The V gene's germline CDR1 is SGHVS and CDR2 FNYEAQ.